Below, 24 T cell receptor beta chains from the same sample are listed, as sequenced in a study of PD-1 blockade in mismatch repair-deficient tumors. Produced via immunoSEQ multiplex PCR; TCRdb's table is partial and in-frame only. The data show 100,000 to 150,000 clones, about 86% seen once. Sample: peripheral blood, taken 44 weeks after starting pembrolizumab. These receptors were taken from an adult with mismatch repair-deficient cancer.

This chain connects TRBV28 to TRBJ1-5; maybe TRBD1 (5 bases). Trimming left V 3 bases short and J 0 bases short, with 21 bases between. Germline V gene sequence: CDR1 MDHEN, CDR2 SYDVKM. CDR3 length: 19 amino acids. The CDR3 sequence is CASSFVLIFGQPSNQPQHF. CDR3 coding DNA: TGTGCCAGCAGTTTTGTCCTGATTTTCGGACAACCTAGCAATCAGCCCCAGCATTTT.

J is TRBJ2-6 and V is TRBV4-3, with D hard to call. The CDR3 loop spans 15 amino acids. V was clipped by 4 bases and J by 3 bases, with 10 bases between them. CDR1 is LGHNA and CDR2 is YSLEER in the germline V gene. In DNA, the CDR3 is TGCGCCAGCAGCCTAGATTGGGGTGGGGCCAACGTCCTGACTTTC. Translated: CASSLDWGGANVLTF.

The chain joins TRBV18 to TRBJ2-2; possibly TRBD1 for D (6 bases). This CDR3 contains 15 residues. Trimming took 2 bases from V and 1 from J, leaving 8 bases between them. Germline CDR1 reads KGHSH; CDR2 reads LQKENI. The CDR3 region is CASSPRGQNTGELFF. CDR3 nucleotide sequence: TGTGCCAGCTCACCAAGGGGACAGAACACCGGGGAGCTGTTTTTT.

The chain employs TRBV5-1 and TRBJ2-5; either TRBD1 or TRBD2 may fit D (5 bases each). The J call may be wrong; the DNA end is better matched by TRBJ2-7. This CDR3 is built from 15 residues. From germline, CDR1 is SGHRS and CDR2 YFSETQ. The CDR3 region has the DNA TGCGCCAGCAGCAGCACTAGAGGGGACTCCTACGAGCAGTACTTC. Its protein product is CASSSTRGDSYEQYF.

The chain combines TRBV28 with TRBJ2-7; possibly TRBD1 or TRBD2 for D (5 bases each). Trimming stripped 1 base from V and 6 bases from J, with 22 bases between. The CDR3 loop spans 17 amino acids. Looked up from germline, CDR1 is MDHEN and CDR2 is SYDVKM. This CDR3 is CASSLLSPVGTGSEQYF. The CDR3 DNA is TGTGCCAGCAGTTTATTATCCCCGGTAGGGACGGGGAGCGAGCAGTACTTC.

V is TRBV4-1 and J is TRBJ2-3, with TRBD1 matching over 7 bases. This CDR3 is 14 amino acids long. CDR1 MGHRA and CDR2 YSYEKL come from the germline V gene. V lost 0 bases, J lost 5 bases, and 2 bases stayed unmatched. The CDR3 nucleotides read TGCGCCAGCAGCCAAGAAGGGGGCCTAGATACGCAGTATTTT. This translates into CASSQEGGLDTQYF.

V is TRBV5-4 and J is TRBJ2-5; maybe TRBD1 (6 bases). Germline-derived CDR1 and CDR2 are SGHNT and YYREEE (reference sequence). The CDR3 is made up of 15 amino acids. V lost 4 bases to trimming and J lost 5 bases, with 18 bases between them. The CDR3 reads CASSQEGQPSETQYF. CDR3 DNA sequence: TGTGCCAGCAGCCAAGAAGGACAGCCATCGGAGACCCAGTACTTC.

The chain combines TRBV5-1 with TRBJ2-2; the D is unclear. Germline V gene sequence: CDR1 SGHRS, CDR2 YFSETQ. The V gene lost 2 bases and the J gene lost 3 bases, with 8 bases spanning the gap. This CDR3 is 14 amino acids long. The CDR3 protein is CASSFWADTGELFF. The CDR3 region has the DNA TGCGCCAGCAGCTTCTGGGCAGACACCGGGGAGCTGTTTTTT.

This clone showed up just once. V is TRBV7-2 and J is TRBJ2-3; no reliable D call. This CDR3 has 13 amino acids. Germline V CDR1 and CDR2: SGHTA, FQGNSA. V lost 3 bases and J 5 bases, leaving 9 bases between the germline ends. CDR3 sequence (DNA): TGTGCCAGCAGCTTGGCATGGGAAGATACGCAGTATTTT. It translates to CASSLAWEDTQYF. Full variable domain (missing parts from reference TRBV7-2 and TRBJ2-3): GAGVSQSPSNKVTEKGKDVELRCDPISGHTALYWYRQSLGQGLEFLIYFQGNSAPDKSGLPSDRFSAERTGGSVSTLTIQRTQQEDSAVYLCASSLAWEDTQYFGPGTRLTVL.

On this clone: One junction end disagrees with the germline gene, perhaps due to a read error. The CDR3 sequence is CASSIGFSQETQYF. In nucleotides, the CDR3 is TGTGCTAGCAGCATTGGTTTTTCCCAAGAGACCCAGTACTTC. The chain has TRBV7-7 and TRBJ2-5; D is uncertain. Germline CDR1 SSHAT, CDR2 FNYEAQ (reference sequence). The CDR3 has 14 residues. Supplemented by reference TRBV7-7 and TRBJ2-5, the full variable domain reads GAGVSQSPRYKVTKRGQDVTLRCDPISSHATLYWYQQALGQGPEFLTYFNYEAQPDKSGLPSDRFSAERPEGSISTLTIQRTEQRDSAMYRCASSIGFSQETQYFGPGTRLLVL.

V usage is TRBV27 and J usage is TRBJ2-7; D is unresolved. V lost 8 bases, J lost 2 bases, and 10 bases lay in between. CDR1 MNHEY and CDR2 SMNVEV come from the germline V gene (reference sequence). The CDR3 length is 12 residues. DNA of the CDR3: TGTGCCAGCGGTGAAACAACCTACGAGCAGTACTTC. Its translation: CASGETTYEQYF.

The gene calls are TRBV6-5 and TRBJ1-4; 8 bases fit TRBD1. This CDR3 has 13 residues. Germline CDR1 is MNHEY and CDR2 is SVGAGI. V gave up 7 bases and J gave up 12 bases; unmatched junction bases: 10. The CDR3 here is CASKGRGRGELFF. The CDR3 nucleotides are TGTGCCAGCAAGGGCAGGGGGCGGGGGGAACTGTTTTTT.

The chain employs TRBV7-9 and TRBJ2-1, with 11 bases lining up with TRBD2. V shed 5 bases, J shed 7 bases, and the junction held 10 bases outside the gene matches. The germline gives CDR1 SEHNR, CDR2 FQNEAQ (reference sequence). The CDR3 has 16 amino acids. The CDR3 DNA is TGTGCCAGCAGCCTCGTGGCTAGCGGGAGGTTAAATGAGCAGTTCTTC. It translates to CASSLVASGRLNEQFF.

This chain uses TRBV6-6 with TRBJ1-4; 7 bases map to TRBD1. CDR1 is MNHNY and CDR2 is SVGAGI in the germline V gene (reference sequence). This CDR3 comprises 15 residues. V lost 5 bases and J lost 8; bases outside the gene matches: 11. This chain's CDR3 is CASSPTTGRVEKLFF. DNA of the CDR3: TGTGCCAGCAGTCCAACGACAGGGCGGGTAGAAAAACTGTTTTTT.

The chain couples TRBV10-2 to TRBJ2-3; D gene unclear. The germline V and J ends were trimmed by 10 bases and 0 bases, with 17 bases remaining between them. In germline, CDR1 is WSHSY, CDR2 SAAADI. There are 15 residues in the CDR3. CDR3 sequence: CATASQSESTDTQYF. In DNA, the CDR3 is TGCGCCACCGCTTCCCAGAGCGAGAGCACAGATACGCAGTATTTT.

CDR3 sequence (DNA): TGTGCCATCAGTGAGTCCAGGGTCTTGTTCCGTGAGCAGTTCTTC. Translation gives CAISESRVLFREQFF. This chain joins TRBV10-3 and TRBJ2-1; maybe TRBD1 (5 bases). The CDR3 is 15 amino acids. Germline-derived CDR1 and CDR2 are ENHRY and SYGVKD. Deletions cut 0 bases from V and 9 bases from J, with 15 bases between.

The chain combines TRBV2 with TRBJ1-1; perhaps TRBD1 as D (5 bases). Per the germline V gene, CDR1 is SNHLY and CDR2 is FYNNEI. The CDR3 is 15 residues long. V was cut by 3 bases and J by 1 base, with 12 bases left in between. The CDR3 nucleotides are TGTGCCAGCAGTGATGTCAGGGAGCGGAACACTGAAGCTTTCTTT. Its translation: CASSDVRERNTEAFF.

Details on this clone: The same CDR3 also results from other DNA sequences found in this sample. The V call is TRBV6-5, the J call TRBJ2-1, with D hard to call. V was clipped by 0 bases and J by 4 bases, with 7 bases between them. Germline CDR1 MNHEY, CDR2 SVGAGI. The CDR3 has 14 amino acids. The CDR3 DNA sequence: TGTGCCAGCAGTTACTCGTCGAGTTACAATGAGCAGTTCTTC. This codes for CASSYSSSYNEQFF.

V is TRBV7-9 and J is TRBJ1-1, with D possibly being TRBD1 (6 bases). CDR1 and CDR2 (germline): SEHNR, FQNEAQ (reference sequence). The CDR3 consists of 15 residues. V lost 2 bases to trimming and J lost 1 base, with 11 bases between them. CDR3 in amino acids: CASSLQDSKNTEAFF. DNA of the CDR3: TGTGCCAGCAGCTTACAGGACAGCAAGAACACTGAAGCTTTCTTT. The full variable domain, with the rest looked up from reference TRBV7-9 and TRBJ1-1, is DTGVSQNPRHKITKRGQNVTFRCDPISEHNRLYWYRQTLGQGPEFLTYFQNEAQLEKSRLLSDRFSAERPKGSFSTLEIQRTEQGDSAMYLCASSLQDSKNTEAFFGQGTRLTVV.

The chain joins TRBV7-2 to TRBJ2-4; 7 bases align to TRBD1. The length of the CDR3 is 14 residues. Germline trimming cut 0 bases from V and 9 bases from J; bases unmatched to any gene: 5. Germline V lookup: CDR1 SGHTA, CDR2 FQGNSA. CDR3 sequence reads: CASSLADRVGIQYF. For the CDR3, the DNA is TGTGCCAGCAGCTTAGCTGACAGGGTGGGCATTCAGTACTTC. Looking up the rest from reference TRBV7-2 and TRBJ2-4 gives the full variable domain: GAGVSQSPSNKVTEKGKDVELRCDPISGHTALYWYRQSLGQGLEFLIYFQGNSAPDKSGLPSDRFSAERTGGSVSTLTIQRTQQEDSAVYLCASSLADRVGIQYFGAGTRLSVL.

The chain is built from TRBV5-4 and TRBJ2-7; 9 nucleotides agree with TRBD2. Germline CDR1 is SGHNT and CDR2 is YYREEE (reference sequence). This CDR3 comprises 14 residues. The trim removed 2 bases at V and 8 bases at J, leaving 8 bases unmatched. CDR3 coding DNA: TGTGCCAGCAGCTTACAAGGGACTAGCTTTAAGCAGTACTTC. This translates into CASSLQGTSFKQYF. Complete variable domain (other parts from reference TRBV5-4 and TRBJ2-7): ETGVTQSPTHLIKTRGQQVTLRCSSQSGHNTVSWYQQALGQGPQFIFQYYREEENGRGNFPPRFSGLQFPNYSSELNVNALELDDSALYLCASSLQGTSFKQYFGPGTRLTVT.

V gene TRBV10-3 combines with J gene TRBJ1-4; D is ambiguous. The CDR3 runs 15 residues. V was clipped by 0 bases and J by 3 bases, with 8 bases between them. Germline lookup yields CDR1 ENHRY and CDR2 SYGVKD. CDR3 DNA: TGTGCCATCAGTGAGTCGGGAAGCCCTAATGAAAAACTGTTTTTT. Translating gives CAISESGSPNEKLFF.

This rearrangement joins TRBV28 to TRBJ1-4; 8 bases fit TRBD1. This CDR3 comprises 16 residues. The V segment lost 6 bases and the J segment 5 bases; nucleotides outside the gene matches: 11. CDR1 and CDR2 (germline): MDHEN, SYDVKM. The CDR3 nucleotides read TGTGCCAGCAGCCGAACTCGGAGGACAGGGAATGAAAAACTGTTTTTT. It codes for CASSRTRRTGNEKLFF.

The chain carries TRBV19 and TRBJ2-7; either TRBD1 or TRBD2 may supply D (5 bases each). The CDR3 is 17 amino acids. Deletions cut 4 bases from V and 1 base from J, with 20 bases between. CDR1 and CDR2 from the germline V gene are LNHDA and SQIVND (reference sequence). The CDR3 DNA is TGTGCCAGTAGTAGGCTAACGGACGGGGCAAGGTCCTACGAGCAGTACTTC. Its translation: CASSRLTDGARSYEQYF.